This TCR beta chain was identified in a study of monozygotic twins with cystic fibrosis. Study-level points and caveats: Unrelated CF individuals shared fewer identical clonotypes than monozygotic CF twins. In 13 of 16 pairs, V gene usage was closest to the co-twin's. No link emerged between shared CDR3 counts and age, concordance or severity. The repertoire was suggested to be naive-dominated, clonality median about 0.0094.

Comment on this clone: Its specificity is unknown.

Only in-frame clones appear in the TCRdb table, and some are missing; sequencing was by immunoSEQ multiplex PCR. The repertoire has about 14,000 clones, 90% to 95% of them found once; the top ten carry about 10%. The CDR3 spans 15 residues. The germline CDR1 and CDR2 sequences are MNHEY and SMNVEV (reference sequence). V lost 3 bases and J 2 bases, leaving 10 bases between the germline ends. The chain has TRBV27 and TRBJ1-4, with no clear D. Sequencing was carried out using blood. This clonotype originated in a girl aged 2 to 10 with cystic fibrosis. In DNA form, the CDR3 reads TGTGCCAGCAGTTTGGAGGGTAGCACTAATGAAAAACTGTTTTTT. It is translated as CASSLEGSTNEKLFF.